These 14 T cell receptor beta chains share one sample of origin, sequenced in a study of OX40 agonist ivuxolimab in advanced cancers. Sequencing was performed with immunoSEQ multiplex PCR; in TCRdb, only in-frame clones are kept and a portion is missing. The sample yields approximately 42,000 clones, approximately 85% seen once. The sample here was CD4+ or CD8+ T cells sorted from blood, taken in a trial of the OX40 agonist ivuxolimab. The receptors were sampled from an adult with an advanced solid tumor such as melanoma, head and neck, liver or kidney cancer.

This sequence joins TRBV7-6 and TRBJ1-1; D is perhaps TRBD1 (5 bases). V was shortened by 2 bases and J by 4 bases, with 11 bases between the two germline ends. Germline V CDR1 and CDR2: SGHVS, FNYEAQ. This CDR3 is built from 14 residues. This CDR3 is CASSLNDGGTEAFF. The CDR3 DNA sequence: TGTGCCAGCAGCTTAAACGATGGGGGCACTGAAGCTTTCTTT.

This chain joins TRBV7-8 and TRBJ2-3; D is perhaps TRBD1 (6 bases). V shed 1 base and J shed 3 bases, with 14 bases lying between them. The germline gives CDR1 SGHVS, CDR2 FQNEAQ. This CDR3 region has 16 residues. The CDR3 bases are TGTGCCAGCAGCTTAGGATCGGGACATCAGACAGATACGCAGTATTTT. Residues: CASSLGSGHQTDTQYF.

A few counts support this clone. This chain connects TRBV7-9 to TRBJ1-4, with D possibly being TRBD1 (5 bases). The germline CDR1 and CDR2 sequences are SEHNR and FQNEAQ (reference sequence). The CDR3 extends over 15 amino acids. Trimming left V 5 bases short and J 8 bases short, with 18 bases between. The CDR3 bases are TGTGCCAGCAGCGAACAGGCGCATCAGGAGGAAAAACTGTTTTTT. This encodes CASSEQAHQEEKLFF.

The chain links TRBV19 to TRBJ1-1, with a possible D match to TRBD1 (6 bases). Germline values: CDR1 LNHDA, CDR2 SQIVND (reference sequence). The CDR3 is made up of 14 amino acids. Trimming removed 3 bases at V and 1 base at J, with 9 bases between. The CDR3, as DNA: TGTGCCAGTAGTATGGGGGCGACGAACACTGAAGCTTTCTTT. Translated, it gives CASSMGATNTEAFF. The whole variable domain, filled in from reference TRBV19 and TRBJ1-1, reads DGGITQSPKYLFRKEGQNVTLSCEQNLNHDAMYWYRQDPGQGLRLIYYSQIVNDFQKGDIAEGYSVSREKKESFPLTVTSAQKNPTAFYLCASSMGATNTEAFFGQGTRLTVV.

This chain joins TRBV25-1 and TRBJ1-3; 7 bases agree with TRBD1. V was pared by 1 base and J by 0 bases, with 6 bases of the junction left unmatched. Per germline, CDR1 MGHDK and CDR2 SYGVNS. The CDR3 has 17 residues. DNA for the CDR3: TGTGCCAGCAGTGAATGGCGGGACAGCCTCTCTGGAAACACCATATATTTT. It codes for CASSEWRDSLSGNTIYF.

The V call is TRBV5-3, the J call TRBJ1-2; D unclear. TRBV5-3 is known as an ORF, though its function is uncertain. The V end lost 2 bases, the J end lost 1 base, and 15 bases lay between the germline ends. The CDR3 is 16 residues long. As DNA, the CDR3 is TGTGCCAGAAGCTTCGCGCGGGTTCAAGATAACTATGGCTACACCTTC. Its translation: CARSFARVQDNYGYTF.

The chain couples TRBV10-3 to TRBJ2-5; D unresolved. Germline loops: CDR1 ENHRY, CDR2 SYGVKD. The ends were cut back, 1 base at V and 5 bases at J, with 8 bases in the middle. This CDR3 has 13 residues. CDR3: CAISELSRETQYF. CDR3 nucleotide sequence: TGTGCCATCAGTGAGTTGTCAAGGGAGACCCAGTACTTC.

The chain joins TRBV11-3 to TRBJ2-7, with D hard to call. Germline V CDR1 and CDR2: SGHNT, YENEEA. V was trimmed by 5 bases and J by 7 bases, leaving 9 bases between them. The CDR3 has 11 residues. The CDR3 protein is CASSNGPEQYF. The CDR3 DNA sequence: TGTGCCAGCAGCAACGGACCGGAGCAGTACTTC.

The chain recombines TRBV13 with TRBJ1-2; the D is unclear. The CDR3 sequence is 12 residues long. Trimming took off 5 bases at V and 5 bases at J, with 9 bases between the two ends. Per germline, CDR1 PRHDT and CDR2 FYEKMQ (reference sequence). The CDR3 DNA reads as TGTGCCAGCAGCGCGGATGCTTATGGCTACACCTTC. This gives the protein CASSADAYGYTF.

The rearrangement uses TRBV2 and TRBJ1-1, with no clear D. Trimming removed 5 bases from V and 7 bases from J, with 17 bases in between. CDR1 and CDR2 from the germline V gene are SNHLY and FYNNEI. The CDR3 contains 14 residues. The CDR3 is CASSSLRLTLEAFF. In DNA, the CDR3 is TGTGCCAGCAGTTCCCTTAGATTAACCCTTGAAGCTTTCTTT.

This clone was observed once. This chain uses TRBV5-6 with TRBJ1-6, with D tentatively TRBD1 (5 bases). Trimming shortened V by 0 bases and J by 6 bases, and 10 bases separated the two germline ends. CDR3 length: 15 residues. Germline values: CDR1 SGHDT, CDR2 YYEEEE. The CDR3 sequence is CASSLGAGVNSPLHF. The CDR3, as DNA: TGTGCCAGCAGCTTGGGGGCGGGGGTTAATTCACCCCTCCACTTT. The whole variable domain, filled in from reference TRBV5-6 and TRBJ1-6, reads DAGVTQSPTHLIKTRGQQVTLRCSPKSGHDTVSWYQQALGQGPQFIFQYYEEEERQRGNFPDRFSGHQFPNYSSELNVNALLLGDSALYLCASSLGAGVNSPLHFGNGTRLTVT.

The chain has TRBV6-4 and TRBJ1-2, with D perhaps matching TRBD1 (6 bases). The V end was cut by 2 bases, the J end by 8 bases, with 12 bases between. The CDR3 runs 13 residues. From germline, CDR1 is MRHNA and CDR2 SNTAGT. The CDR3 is CASSDPGGWGYTF. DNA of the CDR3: TGTGCCAGCAGTGACCCGGGGGGCTGGGGCTACACCTTC.

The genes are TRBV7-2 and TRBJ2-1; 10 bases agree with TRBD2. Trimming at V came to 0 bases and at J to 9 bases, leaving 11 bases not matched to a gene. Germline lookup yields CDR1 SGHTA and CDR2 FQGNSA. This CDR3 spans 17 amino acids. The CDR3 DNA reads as TGTGCCAGCAGCTTAGCCCGGCTAGCGGGGGTAATGTCTGAGCAGTTCTTC. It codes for CASSLARLAGVMSEQFF.

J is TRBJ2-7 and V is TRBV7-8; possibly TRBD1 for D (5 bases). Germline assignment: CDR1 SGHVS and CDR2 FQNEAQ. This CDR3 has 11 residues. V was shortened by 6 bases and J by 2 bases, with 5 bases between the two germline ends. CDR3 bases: TGTGCCAGCAGGGACACCTACGAGCAGTACTTC. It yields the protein CASRDTYEQYF.